This T cell receptor beta chain was recovered during a study of blood T cell repertoires in COVID-19. Profiled with immunoSEQ multiplex PCR; TCRdb holds only in-frame clones, not every one. There are approximately 200,000 clones in the sample; over 75% occur only once, and roughly 3.7% lies in the top ten. Germline V gene sequence: CDR1 MNHEY, CDR2 SMNVEV (reference sequence). Trimming cost V 5 bases and J 5 bases; bases outside gene matches: 3. This CDR3 spans 13 amino acids. Sequencing used PBMCs or T cells enriched from blood (not recorded which). The chain links TRBV27 to TRBJ2-1; 7 nucleotides align to TRBD2. The TCR originated in a woman aged 25 to 39 who had been exposed to COVID-19. The CDR3 loop reads CASSPTSNNEQFF. The CDR3, as DNA: TGTGCCAGCAGTCCGACTAGCAACAATGAGCAGTTCTTC.